Given below is one T cell receptor (beta chain) in context. The antigen is undetermined. These data are taken from a study of T cell responses to AZD1222 COVID-19 vaccine. Study-wide findings and caveats: Reportedly, nearly half of unique spike TCRs recognized epitopes outside B.1.351/B.1.1.7 mutations.

Sequencing used immunoSEQ multiplex PCR; TCRdb keeps in-frame clones, though not all of them. The sample includes around 110,000 clones, around 91% of them seen just once. The CDR3 runs 15 residues. Germline assignment: CDR1 LNHDA and CDR2 SQIVND (reference sequence). The ends were cut back, 7 bases at V and 0 bases at J, with 14 bases in the middle. The source material was peripheral blood, sampled on day 0 of AZD1222 vaccination. The TCR comes from an adult in good health. The genes are TRBV19 and TRBJ2-3, with D perhaps matching TRBD2 (6 bases). The CDR3 bases are TGTGCCAGTAACGATCGGGGGAAAAGCACAGATACGCAGTATTTT. This sequence encodes CASNDRGKSTDTQYF.